The 22 T cell receptor beta chains below come from one sample, sequenced in a study of T cells in Graves' hyperthyroidism and ophthalmopathy. The CDR3 regions of TCR beta were amplified from RNA transcripts. First-round RT-PCR targeting the TCR CDR3 was performed with the HTBI primer set. TCRdb itself ran the multiplex PCR reads through MiXCR, one entry per CDR3 protein. The sample records under 800,000 distinct CDR3 sequences, about 15% being singletons. Sequenced sample: blood. All receptors come from a woman aged 18-29 years with Graves' hyperthyroidism.

The chain uses TRBV7-8 and TRBJ1-3, with D possibly matching TRBD1 (6 bases). V lost 9 bases, J lost 2 bases, and 14 bases lay in between. The CDR3 has 14 amino acids. Germline CDR1 reads SGHVS; CDR2 reads FQNEAQ. The CDR3 is CASFGGATGNTIYF. DNA for the CDR3: TGTGCCAGTTTTGGGGGGGCCACTGGAAACACCATATATTTT.

This clonotype was seen more than once but under ten times. The genes are TRBV12-3 or TRBV12-4 and TRBJ1-6; D gene ambiguous. This CDR3 region has 11 residues. Trimming took off 6 bases at V and 13 bases at J, with 10 bases between the two ends. In DNA form, the CDR3 reads TGTGCCAGCAGCCGAAATGGGCCCCTCCACTTT. Its translation: CASSRNGPLHF.

The V call is TRBV29-1, the J call TRBJ2-7, with TRBD1 matching over 9 bases. Germline V gene sequence: CDR1 SQVTM, CDR2 ANQGSEA. Trimming at V came to 6 bases and at J to 6 bases, leaving 18 bases not matched to a gene. This CDR3 has 16 residues. CDR3 nucleotides: TGCAGCGTGAGAGGCGGTGGCCAGGGACAGGGCCCCGAGCAGTACTTC. Its translation is CSVRGGGQGQGPEQYF.

V usage is TRBV5-1 and J usage is TRBJ2-1, with 15 nucleotides matching TRBD2. TRBJ2-7 matches the DNA end more closely, so the J call is doubtful. This CDR3 contains 20 residues. CDR1 and CDR2 (germline): SGHRS, YFSETQ. The CDR3 nucleotides are TGCGCCAGCAGCTCGGGACTAGCGGGAGGTTGGGCGAGCTCCTACAATGAGCAGTACTTC. Translating it yields CASSSGLAGGWASSYNEQYF.

V and J are TRBV28 and TRBJ2-7, with TRBD2 matching over 11 bases. In germline, CDR1 is MDHEN, CDR2 SYDVKM. The CDR3 has 13 residues. J was trimmed by 7 bases and V by 8 bases; bases with no gene match: 7. The CDR3, as DNA: TGTGCCAGCTTAGCGGGAGGGCCGGGGGAGCAGTACTTC. Translation: CASLAGGPGEQYF.

V is TRBV5-1 and J is TRBJ1-4, with TRBD1 matching 9 bases. The CDR3 is 15 residues long. After removal of 4 bases from V and 8 bases from J, the junction contained 9 bases not matched to a gene. Germline V gene data show CDR1 as SGHRS and CDR2 as YFSETQ. The CDR3 nucleotides are TGCGCCAGCAGCGTTACAGGGGGCGGTTGGGAAAAACTGTTTTTT. This gives the protein CASSVTGGGWEKLFF.

This clonotype came up many times. The rearrangement joins TRBV18 to TRBJ2-1, with D possibly being TRBD1 or TRBD2 (5 bases each). This CDR3 has 17 amino acids. Germline CDR1 reads KGHSH; CDR2 reads LQKENI. Between the trimmed V and J ends, which lost 6 bases and 6 bases, there was a span of 24 bases. This chain's CDR3 is CASSRILGTPDVNEQFF. The CDR3 DNA sequence: TGTGCCAGCTCCCGAATCCTTGGGACGCCGGACGTCAATGAGCAGTTCTTC.

The chain employs TRBV6-1 and TRBJ1-3; no definite D call. The CDR3 length is 17 residues. CDR1 MNHNS and CDR2 SASEGT come from the germline V gene. Trimming cost V 6 bases and J 0 bases, with 18 bases left between them. CDR3: CASRGLERPSSGNTIYF. The CDR3 coding sequence is TGTGCCAGCAGGGGCCTAGAGAGACCAAGCTCTGGAAACACCATATATTTT.

This clonotype was seen a few times. Compared with germline, one end of the junction differs, possibly owing to a read error. This chain links TRBV6-5 with TRBJ2-1, with a tentative D call TRBD2 (7 bases). Per the germline V gene, CDR1 is MNHEY and CDR2 is SVGAGI. The CDR3 contains 16 residues. CDR3 DNA: TGTGCCAGCAGTGACTCAGGGGCGGGAGCGAGGAATGAGCAGTTCTTC. Its protein product is CASSDSGAGARNEQFF.

This clonotype was seen a few times. CDR3 region: CATSLRSGSSYEQYF. CDR3 coding DNA: TGTGCCACCAGCCTTCGGTCAGGGAGCTCCTACGAGCAGTACTTC. V is TRBV15 and J is TRBJ2-7; TRBD1 or TRBD2 may be the D gene (5 bases each). Germline assignment: CDR1 LNHNV and CDR2 YYDKDF (reference sequence). The CDR3 covers 15 residues. Deletions cut 5 bases from V and 0 bases from J, with 14 bases between.

This clonotype came up many times. The chain recombines TRBV6-1 with TRBJ1-5, with TRBD1 identical over 8 bases. J was trimmed by 2 bases and V by 5 bases; bases with no gene match: 8. This CDR3 is 16 amino acids long. Looked up from germline, CDR1 is MNHNS and CDR2 is SASEGT. CDR3 protein: CASSSRTGLGNQPQHF. CDR3 bases: TGTGCCAGCAGTTCCCGGACAGGGCTTGGCAATCAGCCCCAGCATTTT.

There are many counts of this clonotype. V gene TRBV11-3 combines with J gene TRBJ2-3, with D possibly TRBD2 on 6 matching bases. This CDR3 region has 15 residues. Germline V gene sequence: CDR1 SGHNT, CDR2 YENEEA. Trimming stripped 5 bases from V and 1 base from J, with 13 bases between. The chain's CDR3 is CASSPGSSGTDTQYF. The CDR3 DNA follows: TGTGCCAGCAGCCCCGGGAGTTCGGGCACAGATACGCAGTATTTT.

This clonotype was counted at least ten times. The genes are TRBV20-1 and TRBJ2-7; D not certain. The CDR3 length is 13 residues. Germline values: CDR1 DFQATT, CDR2 SNEGSKA (reference sequence). V was shortened by 3 bases and J by 2 bases, with 11 bases between the two germline ends. The CDR3 region is CSASDFRAYEQYF. The CDR3, as DNA: TGCAGTGCTAGTGATTTCCGAGCCTACGAGCAGTACTTC.

CDR3 nucleotide sequence: TGTGCCAGCAGTCCGGGACAGGGTGTCTCCCCGTTCTTC. This gives the protein CASSPGQGVSPFF. The chain has TRBV2 and TRBJ2-1; 9 bases agree with TRBD1. Germline CDR1 is SNHLY and CDR2 is FYNNEI. The CDR3 extends over 13 amino acids. Losses at the gene ends were 5 bases for V and 15 bases for J; bases not matched to a gene: 11.

The rearrangement uses TRBV4-1 and TRBJ2-1; TRBD2 aligns across 14 bases. Germline CDR1 is MGHRA and CDR2 is YSYEKL. Trimming cost V 4 bases and J 7 bases; bases outside gene matches: 9. This CDR3 comprises 17 residues. CDR3: CASSRRLAGGPGNEQFF. For the CDR3, the DNA is TGCGCCAGCAGCCGGCGACTAGCGGGAGGGCCGGGAAATGAGCAGTTCTTC.

The chain has TRBV6-1 and TRBJ1-4; 8 positions agree with TRBD1. The CDR3 has 14 residues. V trimming: 5 bases; J trimming: 8 bases; junction bases outside the gene matches: 7. Germline-derived CDR1 and CDR2 are MNHNS and SASEGT. In DNA, the CDR3 is TGTGCCAGCAGTTCTCCCGGGACAGGAGAAAAACTGTTTTTT. This encodes CASSSPGTGEKLFF.

This clonotype was seen only once. The chain is built from TRBV6-2 or TRBV6-3 and TRBJ1-4; unclear D gene. This CDR3 region has 15 residues. V dropped 8 bases and J dropped 9 bases, with 22 bases sitting between them. Germline CDR1 MNHEY, CDR2 SVGEGT. This CDR3 is CASGLGGIATKKLFF. The CDR3 DNA is TGTGCCAGCGGCTTAGGTGGGATCGCCACGAAAAAACTGTTTTTT.

Concerning this clonotype: Sequence at one end of the junction differs from germline and may be a read error. CDR3 protein: CSARATDRGDYEQYF. The CDR3 coding sequence is TGCAGTGCCAGAGCGACCGACAGGGGGGACTACGAGCAGTACTTC. The genes are TRBV20-1 and TRBJ2-7, with 9 bases matching TRBD1. CDR1 and CDR2 from the germline V gene are DFQATT and SNEGSKA (reference sequence). The CDR3 extends over 15 amino acids.

This clonotype has ten or more counts. The chain recombines TRBV30 with TRBJ1-2, with 7 bases that match TRBD1. The germline CDR1 and CDR2 sequences are GTSNPN and SVGIG (reference sequence). There are 12 residues in the CDR3. V shed 1 base and J 5 bases; nucleotides not matched to a gene: 1. The CDR3 sequence is CAWSGDSYGYTF. The CDR3 DNA reads as TGTGCCTGGAGTGGGGACAGTTATGGCTACACCTTC.

This clonotype was detected many times. The CDR3 protein is CASSQAKTSGGQYF. DNA of the CDR3: TGCGCCAGCAGCCAAGCCAAAACTAGCGGAGGCCAGTACTTC. The rearrangement joins TRBV4-1 to TRBJ2-5, with TRBD2 identical over 8 bases. CDR3 length: 14 amino acids. The V segment lost 1 base and the J segment 10 bases; nucleotides outside the gene matches: 8. Germline values: CDR1 MGHRA, CDR2 YSYEKL.

This clonotype occurred many times. The chain combines TRBV12-3 or TRBV12-4 with TRBJ2-7, with D uncertain. The CDR3 consists of 15 residues. V was clipped by 5 bases and J by 2 bases, with 16 bases between them. The CDR3 reads CASSQAGAQTYEQYF. CDR3 DNA: TGTGCCAGCAGTCAGGCAGGTGCTCAGACCTACGAGCAGTACTTC.

The V call is TRBV19, the J call TRBJ1-2; a weak D match, TRBD1 (5 bases). The V end lost 6 bases, the J end lost 3 bases, and 17 bases lay between the germline ends. From germline, CDR1 is LNHDA and CDR2 SQIVND (reference sequence). The CDR3 extends over 15 amino acids. CDR3 coding DNA: TGTGCCAGTAGCCAGGCCACAGGTTTCCACTATGGCTACACCTTC. This sequence encodes CASSQATGFHYGYTF.